This T cell receptor beta chain was documented in a study of graft-versus-host responses after intestinal transplantation. In the study overall: Every recipient underwent anti-thymocyte globulin induction, then tacrolimus and steroids for three to four years.

In regard to this clone: Its specificity is not known.

Study-level points and caveats: Ileal or blood samples showed some GvH clones first, and such clones were also found in recipient marrow. Some patients had graft-donor T cell macrochimerism. In their allografts, the ratios of graft-versus-host to host-versus-graft T cell clones were high. Early post-transplant declines in HvG were associated with peak levels of circulating GvH clones.

CDR3 length: 14 amino acids. Looked up from germline, CDR1 is SGHVS and CDR2 is FQNEAQ. Between the trimmed V and J ends, which lost 1 base and 5 bases, there was a span of 11 bases. Clones were sequenced by immunoSEQ multiplex PCR, and TCRdb holds only the in-frame ones, with some missing. In the table there are about 38,000 clones, 83% of which are singletons. V gene TRBV7-8 combines with J gene TRBJ2-5; D possibly corresponds to TRBD2 (5 bases). This clonotype originated in a human patient who received an intestinal transplant, so some T cells may come from the graft donor. The material sequenced was PBMCs, taken around 1,000 days after transplant. The CDR3 DNA reads TGTGCCAGCAGCTTAGGACGGACGGGGGAGACCCAGTACTTC. It yields the protein CASSLGRTGETQYF. The full variable domain, completed using reference TRBV7-8 and TRBJ2-5, is GAGVSQSPRYKVAKRGQDVALRCDPISGHVSLFWYQQALGQGPEFLTYFQNEAQLDKSGLPSDRFFAERPEGSVSTLKIQRTQQEDSAVYLCASSLGRTGETQYFGPGTRLLVL.